The T cell receptor (beta chain) under discussion was sequenced for a study of cytomegalovirus exposure and HLA in healthy donors. Study outcomes and limitations: Relative to the approximately 700-donor mean, N-insertions were reportedly fewer in an Asian-associated ancestry cluster in a later analysis.

About this clone itself: Its antigen is as yet unknown.

J was trimmed by 1 base and V by 5 bases; bases with no gene match: 6. This CDR3 has 17 residues. Germline V gene sequence: CDR1 SEHNR, CDR2 FQNEAQ (reference sequence). It was with 60 Vbeta and 13 Jbeta primers that the PCR ran. Some clones are missing from TCRdb's copy, which holds only in-frame ones; the method was immunoSEQ multiplex PCR. The table has 100,000 to 150,000 clones, roughly 86% seen once; the top ten hold about 1.8%. The source is a man aged 18 to 35 in good health and CMV-seronegative. This rearrangement joins TRBV7-9 to TRBJ2-3; 13 bases line up with TRBD2. Input material: PBMCs. CDR3 sequence (DNA): TGTGCCAGCAGCCCTACTAGCGGGGGGGTCGGCACAGATACGCAGTATTTT. Translation gives CASSPTSGGVGTDTQYF.